A selection of T cell receptor beta chains follows, all from one sample in a study of cytomegalovirus exposure and HLA in healthy donors. Sequenced by immunoSEQ multiplex PCR; TCRdb stores in-frame clones only, minus some. The sample has under 200,000 clones, roughly 77% seen once. Source material: PBMCs. Receptors originate from a woman in her forties in good health and CMV-seropositive. Both conserved end residues are part of each CDR3. The D gene is left open where the match is weak. Clone size is given for some rows only: seen once, a few or many times, or a class if the clone is expanded.

d_gene: TRBD1; v_gene: TRBV6-5; abundance: few; j_gene: TRBJ1-6; CDR3aa: CASSYGTGPTRALHF; CDR3nt: TGTGCCAGCAGTTACGGGACAGGCCCTACTCGGGCCCTCCACTTT
d_gene: NA; v_gene: TRBV27; abundance: NA; j_gene: TRBJ1-1; CDR3aa: CASSPTVVGNTEAFF; CDR3nt: TGTGCCAGCAGTCCAACAGTCGTGGGGAACACTGAAGCTTTCTTT
d_gene: NA; v_gene: TRBV2; abundance: few; j_gene: TRBJ2-5; CDR3aa: CASMQEAGETQYF; CDR3nt: TGTGCCAGCATGCAGGAGGCGGGGGAGACCCAGTACTTC
d_gene: TRBD1; v_gene: TRBV5-1; abundance: NA; j_gene: TRBJ1-4; CDR3aa: CASSQIGTAATNEKLFF; CDR3nt: TGCGCCAGCAGCCAGATCGGGACAGCAGCAACTAATGAAAAACTGTTTTTT
d_gene: NA; v_gene: TRBV30; abundance: NA; j_gene: TRBJ1-4; CDR3aa: CAWSPRSGEKLFF; CDR3nt: TGTGCCTGGAGTCCTAGGTCCGGTGAAAAACTGTTTTTT
d_gene: NA; v_gene: TRBV21-1; abundance: NA; j_gene: TRBJ1-1; CDR3aa: CASSNRTGGTEAFF; CDR3nt: TGTGCCAGCAGCAACCGGACAGGGGGCACTGAAGCTTTCTTT
d_gene: NA; v_gene: TRBV19; abundance: few; j_gene: TRBJ1-1; CDR3aa: CASSIQGGAEAFF; CDR3nt: TGTGCCAGTAGTATCCAGGGAGGCGCTGAAGCTTTCTTT
d_gene: NA; v_gene: TRBV4-2; abundance: NA; j_gene: TRBJ2-7; CDR3aa: CASSQDVASSEQYF; CDR3nt: TGTGCCAGCAGCCAAGATGTGGCTAGCTCCGAGCAGTACTTC
d_gene: TRBD2; v_gene: TRBV6-1; abundance: NA; j_gene: TRBJ2-1; CDR3aa: CASSSSAQRGDEQFF; CDR3nt: TGTGCCAGCAGTTCAAGCGCACAGCGGGGGGACGAGCAGTTCTTC
d_gene: TRBD2; v_gene: TRBV29-1; abundance: NA; j_gene: TRBJ2-3; CDR3aa: CSVFLAGVTDTQYF; CDR3nt: TGCAGCGTTTTCCTAGCGGGGGTCACAGATACGCAGTATTTT
d_gene: NA; v_gene: TRBV6-1; abundance: NA; j_gene: TRBJ1-1; CDR3aa: CASSGIRRNTEAFF; CDR3nt: TGTGCCAGCAGTGGAATAAGGAGGAACACTGAAGCTTTCTTT
d_gene: TRBD1; v_gene: TRBV27; abundance: NA; j_gene: TRBJ1-1; CDR3aa: CASSPWTGDEAFF; CDR3nt: TGTGCCAGCAGTCCGTGGACAGGGGATGAAGCTTTCTTT
d_gene: TRBD2; v_gene: TRBV2; abundance: NA; j_gene: TRBJ2-3; CDR3aa: CASSGERGLWATQYF; CDR3nt: TGTGCCAGCAGTGGGGAGCGGGGGCTTTGGGCTACGCAGTATTTT
d_gene: NA; v_gene: TRBV6-5; abundance: NA; j_gene: TRBJ2-3; CDR3aa: CASSYGASGTDTQYF; CDR3nt: TGTGCCAGCAGTTATGGGGCGTCGGGTACAGATACGCAGTATTTT
d_gene: TRBD1; v_gene: TRBV30; abundance: NA; j_gene: TRBJ1-4; CDR3aa: CACSPPGQQTGKLFF; CDR3nt: TGTGCCTGTTCACCCCCGGGACAGCAAACGGGGAAACTGTTTTTT
d_gene: NA; v_gene: TRBV7-2; abundance: NA; j_gene: TRBJ1-1; CDR3aa: CATSIGREWDTEAFF; CDR3nt: TGTGCCACCTCTATAGGGCGGGAGTGGGACACTGAAGCTTTCTTT
d_gene: NA; v_gene: TRBV2; abundance: NA; j_gene: TRBJ2-7; CDR3aa: CASSDGGTSYEQYF; CDR3nt: TGTGCCAGCAGTGACGGCGGGACCTCCTACGAGCAGTACTTC
d_gene: NA; v_gene: TRBV2; abundance: NA; j_gene: TRBJ2-5; CDR3aa: CASSGEAGVGETQYF; CDR3nt: TGTGCCAGCAGTGGTGAGGCAGGGGTCGGGGAGACCCAGTACTTC
d_gene: TRBD2; v_gene: TRBV5-1; abundance: NA; j_gene: TRBJ2-1; CDR3aa: CASSLGRGGADEQFF; CDR3nt: TGCGCCAGCAGCTTGGGGCGGGGAGGGGCTGATGAGCAGTTCTTC
d_gene: NA; v_gene: TRBV5-4; abundance: NA; j_gene: TRBJ2-7; CDR3aa: CASSETGTTYEQYF; CDR3nt: TGTGCCAGCAGCGAAACCGGGACAACCTACGAGCAGTACTTC
d_gene: NA; v_gene: TRBV19; abundance: few; j_gene: TRBJ2-1; CDR3aa: CASSQTYNEQFF; CDR3nt: TGTGCCAGTAGTCAAACCTACAATGAGCAGTTCTTC
d_gene: NA; v_gene: TRBV30; abundance: NA; j_gene: TRBJ1-1; CDR3aa: CAWKGKETNTEAFF; CDR3nt: TGTGCCTGGAAGGGGAAAGAAACGAACACTGAAGCTTTCTTT
d_gene: TRBD1; v_gene: TRBV6-6; abundance: NA; j_gene: TRBJ1-1; CDR3aa: CASSVDRYMNTEAFF; CDR3nt: TGTGCCAGCAGTGTGGACAGGTACATGAACACTGAAGCTTTCTTT
d_gene: TRBD1; v_gene: TRBV5-4; abundance: NA; j_gene: TRBJ1-4; CDR3aa: CASSIQGAQREKLFF; CDR3nt: TGTGCCAGCAGCATACAGGGGGCTCAGCGGGAAAAACTGTTTTTT
d_gene: NA; v_gene: TRBV6-5; abundance: NA; j_gene: TRBJ1-2; CDR3aa: CASSFRGVMGGYTF; CDR3nt: TGTGCCAGCAGTTTCCGGGGTGTCATGGGTGGCTACACCTTC
d_gene: TRBD1; v_gene: TRBV6-1; abundance: NA; j_gene: TRBJ2-3; CDR3aa: CASWDRLTDTQYF; CDR3nt: TGTGCCAGCTGGGACAGGCTCACAGATACGCAGTATTTT
d_gene: TRBD1; v_gene: TRBV2; abundance: NA; j_gene: TRBJ1-2; CDR3aa: CASRVSGTGGFGYTF; CDR3nt: TGTGCCAGCAGAGTCTCCGGGACAGGGGGCTTTGGCTACACCTTC
d_gene: NA; v_gene: TRBV5-6; abundance: once; j_gene: TRBJ2-7; CDR3aa: CASSTLRTVAYEQYF; CDR3nt: TGTGCCAGCAGCACCCTTAGGACAGTAGCCTACGAGCAGTACTTC
d_gene: NA; v_gene: TRBV5-8; abundance: NA; j_gene: TRBJ2-1; CDR3aa: CASSLGYGYNEQFF; CDR3nt: TGTGCCAGCAGCTTGGGGTACGGTTACAATGAGCAGTTCTTC